The 14 T cell receptor beta chains given below trace back to one sample, sequenced in a study of T cell repertoires in cytomegalovirus infection. In TCRdb, the reads were re-called with MiXCR into one record per CDR3 protein. This sample yields approximately 770,000 distinct CDR3 sequences, of which 25% to 30% are seen a single time; around 13% belongs to the top ten. Their antigens remain unidentified. Sample: cultured CD8+ T cells from PBMCs, taken from culture after CMV antigen stimulation. These receptors all stem from a human donor in good health (CMV status not recorded). Some clones in this sample may be carry-over from other donors' samples.

Ten or more counts support this clonotype. The gene calls are TRBV7-9 and TRBJ1-4; D is undetermined. This CDR3 is built from 13 residues. Germline CDR1 SEHNR, CDR2 FQNEAQ (reference sequence). V lost 5 bases and J 4 bases, leaving 8 bases between the germline ends. As DNA, the CDR3 is TGTGCCAGCAGCCCCCCCCATAATGAAAAACTGTTTTTT. Residues: CASSPPHNEKLFF. The full variable domain, in which reference TRBV7-9 and TRBJ1-4 provide the parts outside the CDR3, is DTGVSQNPRHKITKRGQNVTFRCDPISEHNRLYWYRQTLGQGPEFLTYFQNEAQLEKSRLLSDRFSAERPKGSFSTLEIQRTEQGDSAMYLCASSPPHNEKLFFGSGTQLSVL.

This clonotype was detected only a few times. The genes are TRBV5-5 and TRBJ2-1; unclear D gene. Germline assignment: CDR1 SGHKS and CDR2 YYEKEE (reference sequence). The CDR3 loop spans 18 amino acids. The germline V and J ends were trimmed by 6 bases and 0 bases, with 22 bases remaining between them. The CDR3 sequence: CASIRGPAGANSYNEQFF. CDR3 sequence (DNA): TGTGCCAGCATCCGAGGTCCAGCAGGAGCCAACTCCTACAATGAGCAGTTCTTC.

A note on this clonotype: A much larger clone is a single base away; this may be a read error. The V call is TRBV7-9, the J call TRBJ2-1; 11 nucleotides agree with TRBD2. Germline CDR1 reads SEHNR; CDR2 reads FQNEAQ (reference sequence). The CDR3 loop spans 15 amino acids. The V and J ends lost 5 bases and 4 bases, in that order; junction bases with no gene match: 4. As DNA, the CDR3 is TGTGCCAGCAGCACTAGCGGGGGCCATTACAATGAGCAGTTCTTC. This encodes CASSTSGGHYNEQFF.

The chain couples TRBV7-6 to TRBJ2-2; 7 bases map to TRBD2. V lost 6 bases to trimming and J lost 0 bases; unmatched junction nucleotides: 13. The CDR3 contains 18 residues. Germline CDR1 and CDR2: SGHVS and FNYEAQ. The CDR3: CASRDRDYTISNTGELFF. DNA of the CDR3: TGTGCCAGCAGGGACCGGGACTACACGATCTCGAACACCGGGGAGCTGTTTTTT.

There are a few counts of this clonotype. V is TRBV11-2 and J is TRBJ2-1; unclear D gene. There are 11 residues in the CDR3. V shed 3 bases and J shed 12 bases, with 9 bases lying between them. CDR1 and CDR2 (germline): SGHAT, FQNNGV. The CDR3 loop is CASSLRGRQFF. The CDR3 nucleotides read TGTGCCAGCAGCTTGCGAGGTCGGCAGTTCTTC.

This clonotype was observed many times. The chain combines TRBV11-3 with TRBJ2-6, with 10 positions matching TRBD1. Unmatched junction bases numbered 7, after V lost 4 bases and J lost 4 bases. The CDR3 is 17 residues long. Looked up from germline, CDR1 is SGHNT and CDR2 is YENEEA. The DNA for the CDR3 is TGTGCCAGCAGCTCCCGGGACAGGGGATCCGGGGCCAACGTCCTGACTTTC. Protein sequence: CASSSRDRGSGANVLTF.

The chain has TRBV7-9 and TRBJ2-2, with TRBD2 matching over 10 bases. Trimming at V came to 9 bases and at J to 1 base, leaving 5 bases not matched to a gene. The CDR3 spans 15 residues. Germline V gene lookup returns CDR1 SEHNR and CDR2 FQNEAQ (reference sequence). DNA of the CDR3: TGTGCCAGTCAAGGGACTAGCGAGAACACCGGGGAGCTGTTTTTT. Translating it yields CASQGTSENTGELFF.

This clonotype turned up a few times. This rearrangement joins TRBV6-5 to TRBJ1-1; D gene uncertain. Germline V CDR1 and CDR2: MNHEY, SVGAGI. The CDR3 is 14 amino acids. Trimming removed 0 bases at V and 7 bases at J, with 12 bases between. In nucleotides, the CDR3 is TGTGCCAGCAGTTACTCGATGGCAGAATATGAAGCTTTCTTT. This encodes CASSYSMAEYEAFF.

The chain combines TRBV6-8 with TRBJ2-5; D is perhaps TRBD2 (6 bases). Trimming pared 2 bases from V and 3 bases from J, leaving 7 bases between. Per the germline V gene, CDR1 is MNHGY and CDR2 is SAAAGT. The CDR3 runs 13 residues. CDR3 protein: CASSYGGEETQYF. The CDR3 DNA follows: TGTGCCAGCAGTTACGGAGGGGAAGAGACCCAGTACTTC.

This clonotype was counted a few times. J is TRBJ2-1 and V is TRBV15; D might be TRBD2 (7 bases). CDR1 LNHNV and CDR2 YYDKDF come from the germline V gene (reference sequence). Trimming removed 3 bases from V and 5 bases from J, with 14 bases in between. The CDR3 loop spans 15 amino acids. DNA of the CDR3: TGTGCCACCAGCAGCCAAGGGGGGGCAAACAATGAGCAGTTCTTC. It translates to CATSSQGGANNEQFF.

This clonotype was counted only a few times. This chain uses TRBV19 with TRBJ1-1; D is unclear. Trimming removed 11 bases from V and 0 bases from J, with 13 bases in between. The CDR3 contains 13 residues. The germline CDR1 and CDR2 sequences are LNHDA and SQIVND (reference sequence). The CDR3 DNA reads as TGTGCCGTAGCAAGATCCATGAACACTGAAGCTTTCTTT. This translates into CAVARSMNTEAFF.

This clonotype was seen many times. The rearrangement links TRBV12-3 or TRBV12-4 to TRBJ2-1; D may correspond to TRBD1 or TRBD2 (5 bases each). The V gene lost 8 bases and the J gene lost 4 bases, with 18 bases spanning the gap. CDR3 length equals 15 residues. DNA for the CDR3: TGTGCCAGCCCACCTCCGGGTGGGGGATACAATGAGCAGTTCTTC. Its protein product is CASPPPGGGYNEQFF.

This clonotype showed up many times. The chain has TRBV7-2 and TRBJ2-7; D not certain. The V and J ends lost 5 bases and 7 bases respectively, with 18 bases between them. Germline V CDR1 and CDR2: SGHTA, FQGNSA. The CDR3 runs 14 residues. The CDR3, as DNA: TGTGCCAGCAGCCCCCCTCGGCTCCTTAGGGAGCAGTACGTC. Translating gives CASSPPRLLREQYV.

This clonotype came up many times. This chain links TRBV7-2 with TRBJ2-2; the D gene is possibly TRBD2 (6 bases). This CDR3 contains 18 residues. V lost 3 bases, J lost 8 bases, and 25 bases lay in between. The germline gives CDR1 SGHTA, CDR2 FQGNSA. The CDR3 protein is CASSFLGWSSGVTGELFF. CDR3 in DNA: TGTGCCAGCAGCTTCCTTGGGTGGAGTAGCGGAGTGACGGGGGAGCTGTTTTTT.